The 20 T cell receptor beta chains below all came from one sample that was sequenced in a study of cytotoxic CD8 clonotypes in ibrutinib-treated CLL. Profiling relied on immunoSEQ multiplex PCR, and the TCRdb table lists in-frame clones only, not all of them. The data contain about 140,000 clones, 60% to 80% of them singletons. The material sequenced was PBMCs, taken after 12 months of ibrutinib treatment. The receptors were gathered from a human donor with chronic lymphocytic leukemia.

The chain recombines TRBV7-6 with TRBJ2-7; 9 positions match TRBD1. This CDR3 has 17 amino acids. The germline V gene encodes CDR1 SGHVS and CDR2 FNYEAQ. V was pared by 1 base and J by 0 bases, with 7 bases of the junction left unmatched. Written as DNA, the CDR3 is TGTGCCAGCAGCTTAGAGAGGGGGACAGGGAGCTCCTACGAGCAGTACTTC. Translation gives CASSLERGTGSSYEQYF.

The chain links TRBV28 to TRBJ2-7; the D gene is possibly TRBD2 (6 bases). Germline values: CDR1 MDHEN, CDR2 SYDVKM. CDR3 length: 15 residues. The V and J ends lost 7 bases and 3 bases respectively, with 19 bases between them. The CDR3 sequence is CASNRRGRMVYEQYF. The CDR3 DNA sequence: TGTGCCAGCAACCGGCGGGGCAGGATGGTCTACGAGCAGTACTTC.

The CDR3 DNA reads as TGTGCCAGCAGCAAGATGGGGGGCGGCTACGAGCAGTACTTC. Translated, it gives CASSKMGGGYEQYF. V and J are TRBV7-2 and TRBJ2-7; D possibly matches TRBD1 or TRBD2 (6 bases each). The germline gives CDR1 SGHTA, CDR2 FQGNSA. The CDR3 runs 14 residues. The ends were cut back, 5 bases at V and 3 bases at J, with 14 bases in the middle.

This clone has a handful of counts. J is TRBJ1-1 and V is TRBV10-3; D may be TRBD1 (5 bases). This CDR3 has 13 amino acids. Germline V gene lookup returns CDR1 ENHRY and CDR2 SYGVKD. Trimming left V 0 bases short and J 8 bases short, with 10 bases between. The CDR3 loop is CAISESAGWEAFF. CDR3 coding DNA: TGTGCCATCAGTGAGTCGGCAGGGTGGGAAGCTTTCTTT.

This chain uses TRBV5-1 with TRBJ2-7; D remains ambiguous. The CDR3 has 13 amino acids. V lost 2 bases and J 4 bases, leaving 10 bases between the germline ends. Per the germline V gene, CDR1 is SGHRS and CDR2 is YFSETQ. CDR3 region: CASSFELGYEQYF. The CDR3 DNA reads TGCGCCAGCAGCTTTGAACTGGGTTACGAGCAGTACTTC.

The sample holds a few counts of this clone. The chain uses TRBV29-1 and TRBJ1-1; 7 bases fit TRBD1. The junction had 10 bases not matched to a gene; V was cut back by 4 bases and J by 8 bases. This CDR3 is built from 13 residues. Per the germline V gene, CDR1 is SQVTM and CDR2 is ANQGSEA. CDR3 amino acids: CSVGFLGQHEAFF. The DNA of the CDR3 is TGCAGCGTTGGATTTTTGGGACAGCACGAAGCTTTCTTT.

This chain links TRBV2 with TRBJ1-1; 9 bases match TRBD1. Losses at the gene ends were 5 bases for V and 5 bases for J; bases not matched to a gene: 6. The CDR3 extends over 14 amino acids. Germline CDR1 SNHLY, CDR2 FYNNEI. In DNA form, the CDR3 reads TGTGCCAGCAGTACGACAGGGGGGGGAACTGAAGCTTTCTTT. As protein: CASSTTGGGTEAFF.

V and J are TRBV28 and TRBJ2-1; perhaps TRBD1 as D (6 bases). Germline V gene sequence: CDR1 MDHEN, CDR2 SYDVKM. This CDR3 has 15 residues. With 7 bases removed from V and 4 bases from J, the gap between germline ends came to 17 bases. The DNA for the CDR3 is TGTGCCAGCACTGGGACAATGACACAATACAATGAGCAGTTCTTC. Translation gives CASTGTMTQYNEQFF.

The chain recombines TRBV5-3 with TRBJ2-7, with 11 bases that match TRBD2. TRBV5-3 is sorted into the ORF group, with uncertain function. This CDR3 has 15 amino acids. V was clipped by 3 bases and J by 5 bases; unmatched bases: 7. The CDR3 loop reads CARSWILAGADEQYF. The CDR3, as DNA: TGTGCCAGAAGCTGGATACTAGCGGGAGCGGACGAGCAGTACTTC.

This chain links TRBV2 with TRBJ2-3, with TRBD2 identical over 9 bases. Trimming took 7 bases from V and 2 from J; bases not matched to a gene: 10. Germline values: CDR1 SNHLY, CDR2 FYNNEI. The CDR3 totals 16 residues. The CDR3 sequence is CASNHPSGEATDTQYF. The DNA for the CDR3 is TGTGCCAGCAACCATCCTAGCGGGGAGGCCACAGATACGCAGTATTTT.

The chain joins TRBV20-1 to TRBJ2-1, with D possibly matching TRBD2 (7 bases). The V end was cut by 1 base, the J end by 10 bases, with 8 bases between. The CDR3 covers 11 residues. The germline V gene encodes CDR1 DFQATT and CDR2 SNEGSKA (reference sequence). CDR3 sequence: CSARAGGEQFF. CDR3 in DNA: TGCAGTGCTAGAGCGGGGGGCGAGCAGTTCTTC.

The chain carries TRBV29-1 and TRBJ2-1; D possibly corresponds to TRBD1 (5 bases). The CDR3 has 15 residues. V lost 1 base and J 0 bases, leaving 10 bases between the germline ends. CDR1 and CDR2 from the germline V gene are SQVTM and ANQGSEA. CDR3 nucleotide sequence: TGCAGCGTTGAAGGACAGTTGAGCTCCTACAATGAGCAGTTCTTC. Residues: CSVEGQLSSYNEQFF.

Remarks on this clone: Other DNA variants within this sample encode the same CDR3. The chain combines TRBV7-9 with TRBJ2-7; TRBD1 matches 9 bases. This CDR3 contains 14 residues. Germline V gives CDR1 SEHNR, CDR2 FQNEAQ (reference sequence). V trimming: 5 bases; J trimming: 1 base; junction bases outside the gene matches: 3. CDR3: CASSRQGGSYEQYF. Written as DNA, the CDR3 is TGTGCCAGCAGCCGACAGGGGGGATCCTACGAGCAGTACTTC.

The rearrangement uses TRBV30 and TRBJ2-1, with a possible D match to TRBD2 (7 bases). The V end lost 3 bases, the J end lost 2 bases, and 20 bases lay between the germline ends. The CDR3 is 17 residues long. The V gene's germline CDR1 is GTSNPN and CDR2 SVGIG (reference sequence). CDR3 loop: CAWRGGARERAYNEQFF. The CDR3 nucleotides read TGTGCCTGGAGAGGGGGGGCGAGGGAGAGGGCCTACAATGAGCAGTTCTTC.

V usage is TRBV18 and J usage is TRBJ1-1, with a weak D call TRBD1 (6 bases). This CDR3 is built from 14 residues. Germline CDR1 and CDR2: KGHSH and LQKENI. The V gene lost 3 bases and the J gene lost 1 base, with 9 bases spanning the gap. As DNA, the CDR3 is TGTGCCAGCTCACCGGACAGACAGAACACTGAAGCTTTCTTT. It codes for CASSPDRQNTEAFF.

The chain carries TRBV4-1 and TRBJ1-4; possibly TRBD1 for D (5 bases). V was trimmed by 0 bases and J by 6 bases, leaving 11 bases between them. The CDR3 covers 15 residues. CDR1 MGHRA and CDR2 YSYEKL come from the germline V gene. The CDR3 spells CASSQERGADEKLFF. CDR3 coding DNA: TGCGCCAGCAGCCAAGAACGCGGGGCTGATGAAAAACTGTTTTTT.

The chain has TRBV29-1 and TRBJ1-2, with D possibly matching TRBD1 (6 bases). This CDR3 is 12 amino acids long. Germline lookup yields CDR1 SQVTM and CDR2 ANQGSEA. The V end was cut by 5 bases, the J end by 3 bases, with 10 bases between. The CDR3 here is CSVLRTDYGYTF. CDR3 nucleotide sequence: TGCAGCGTTCTTCGGACAGACTATGGCTACACCTTC.

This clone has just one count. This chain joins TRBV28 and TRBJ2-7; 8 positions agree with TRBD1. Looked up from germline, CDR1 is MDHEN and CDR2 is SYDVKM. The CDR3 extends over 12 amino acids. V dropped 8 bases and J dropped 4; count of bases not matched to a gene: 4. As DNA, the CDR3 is TGTGCCAGCTTAACAGGGGGGTACGAGCAGTACTTC. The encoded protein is CASLTGGYEQYF.

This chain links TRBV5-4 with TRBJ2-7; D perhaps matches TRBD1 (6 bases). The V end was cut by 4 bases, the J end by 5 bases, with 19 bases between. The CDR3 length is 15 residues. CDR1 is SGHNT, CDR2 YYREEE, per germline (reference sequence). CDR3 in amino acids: CASSRGNSLGDEQYF. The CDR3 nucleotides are TGTGCCAGCAGCAGGGGGAATTCCTTAGGGGACGAGCAGTACTTC. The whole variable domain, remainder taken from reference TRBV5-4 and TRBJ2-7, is ETGVTQSPTHLIKTRGQQVTLRCSSQSGHNTVSWYQQALGQGPQFIFQYYREEENGRGNFPPRFSGLQFPNYSSELNVNALELDDSALYLCASSRGNSLGDEQYFGPGTRLTVT.

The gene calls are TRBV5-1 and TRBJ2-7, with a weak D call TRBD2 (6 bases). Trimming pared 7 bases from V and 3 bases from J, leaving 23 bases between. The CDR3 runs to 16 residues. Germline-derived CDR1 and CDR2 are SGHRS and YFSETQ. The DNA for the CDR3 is TGCGCCAGCGCGCCCATACCGCTTGGGGGGAGCTACGAGCAGTACTTC. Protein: CASAPIPLGGSYEQYF.